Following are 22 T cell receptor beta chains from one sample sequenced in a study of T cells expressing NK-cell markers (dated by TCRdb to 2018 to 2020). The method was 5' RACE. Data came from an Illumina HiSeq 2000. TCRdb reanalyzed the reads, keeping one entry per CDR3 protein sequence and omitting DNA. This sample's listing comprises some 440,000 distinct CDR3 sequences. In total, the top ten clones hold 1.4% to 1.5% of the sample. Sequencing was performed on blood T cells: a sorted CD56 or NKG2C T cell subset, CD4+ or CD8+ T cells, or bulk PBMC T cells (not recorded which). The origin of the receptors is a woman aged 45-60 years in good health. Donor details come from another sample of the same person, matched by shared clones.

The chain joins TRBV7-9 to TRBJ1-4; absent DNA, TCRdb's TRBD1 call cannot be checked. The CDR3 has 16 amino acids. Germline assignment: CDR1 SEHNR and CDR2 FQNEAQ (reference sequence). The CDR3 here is CASSHSAGDFNEKLFF.

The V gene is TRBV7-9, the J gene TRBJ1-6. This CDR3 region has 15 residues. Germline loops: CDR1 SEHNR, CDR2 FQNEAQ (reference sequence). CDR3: CASSARTAHNSPLHF.

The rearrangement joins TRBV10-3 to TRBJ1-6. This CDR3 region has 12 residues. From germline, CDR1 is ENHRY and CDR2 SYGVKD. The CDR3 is CAIRDYNSPLHF.

This CDR3 is CASSGQHNQPQHF. The chain has TRBV7-2 and TRBJ1-5; TCRdb gives TRBD1 as the D gene, but with no DNA this cannot be confirmed. In germline, CDR1 is SGHTA, CDR2 FQGNSA. The CDR3 totals 13 residues.

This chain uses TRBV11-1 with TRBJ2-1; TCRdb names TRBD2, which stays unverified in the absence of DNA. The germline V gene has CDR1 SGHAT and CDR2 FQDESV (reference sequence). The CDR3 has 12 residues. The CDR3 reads CASSFAGSEQFF. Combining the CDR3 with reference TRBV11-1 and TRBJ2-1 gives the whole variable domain EAEVAQSPRYKITEKSQAVAFWCDPISGHATLYWYRQILGQGPELLVQFQDESVVDDSQLPKDRFSAERLKGVDSTLKIQPAELGDSAMYLCASSFAGSEQFFGPGTRLTVL.

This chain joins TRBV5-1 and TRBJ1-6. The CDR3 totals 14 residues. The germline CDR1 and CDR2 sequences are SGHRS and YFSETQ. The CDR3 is CASSWGDLNSPLHF.

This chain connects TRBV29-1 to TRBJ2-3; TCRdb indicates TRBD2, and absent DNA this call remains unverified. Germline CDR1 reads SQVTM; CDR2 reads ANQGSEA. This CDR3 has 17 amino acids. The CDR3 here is CSILGGRGVSSTDTQYF.

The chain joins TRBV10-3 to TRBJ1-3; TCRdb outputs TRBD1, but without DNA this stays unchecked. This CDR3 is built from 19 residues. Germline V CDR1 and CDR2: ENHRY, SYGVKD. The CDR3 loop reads CAIRGPRTGASISGNTIYF.

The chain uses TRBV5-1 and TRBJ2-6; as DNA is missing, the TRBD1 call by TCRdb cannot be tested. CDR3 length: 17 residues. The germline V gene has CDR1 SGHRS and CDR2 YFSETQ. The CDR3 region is CASTRDRGISGANVLTF. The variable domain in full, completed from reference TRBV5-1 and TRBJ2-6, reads KAGVTQTPRYLIKTRGQQVTLSCSPISGHRSVSWYQQTPGQGLQFLFEYFSETQRNKGNFPGRFSGRQFSNSRSEMNVSTLELGDSALYLCASTRDRGISGANVLTFGAGSRLTVL.

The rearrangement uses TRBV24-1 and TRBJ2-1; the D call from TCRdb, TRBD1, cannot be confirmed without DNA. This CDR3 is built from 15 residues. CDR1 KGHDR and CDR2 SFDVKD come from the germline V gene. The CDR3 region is CATSIGGQGLNEQFF.

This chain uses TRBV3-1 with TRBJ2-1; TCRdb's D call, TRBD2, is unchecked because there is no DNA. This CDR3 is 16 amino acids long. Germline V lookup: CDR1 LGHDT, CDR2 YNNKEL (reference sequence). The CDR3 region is CASSQELAGGYNEQFF.

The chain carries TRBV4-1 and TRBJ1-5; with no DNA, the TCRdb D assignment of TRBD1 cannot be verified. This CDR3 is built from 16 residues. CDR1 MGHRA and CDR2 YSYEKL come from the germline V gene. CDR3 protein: CASSQVREGKGQPQHF.

CDR3: CASSPLGRGTVKNIQYF. This chain links TRBV4-1 with TRBJ2-4; TCRdb designates TRBD1, a call that cannot be tested without DNA. Looked up from germline, CDR1 is MGHRA and CDR2 is YSYEKL. This CDR3 is 17 amino acids long.

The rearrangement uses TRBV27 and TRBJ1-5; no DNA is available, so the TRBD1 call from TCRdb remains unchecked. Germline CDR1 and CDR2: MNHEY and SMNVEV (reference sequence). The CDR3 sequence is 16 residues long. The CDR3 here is CASSPTGGVGGQPQHF.

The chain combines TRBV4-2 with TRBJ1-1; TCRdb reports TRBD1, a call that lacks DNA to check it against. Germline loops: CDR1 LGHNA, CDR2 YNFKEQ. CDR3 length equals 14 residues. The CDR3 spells CASSQLRVGGEAFF.

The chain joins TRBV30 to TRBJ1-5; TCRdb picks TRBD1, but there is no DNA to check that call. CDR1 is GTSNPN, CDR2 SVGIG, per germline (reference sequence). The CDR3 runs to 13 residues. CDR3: CAWDRGSGQPQHF.

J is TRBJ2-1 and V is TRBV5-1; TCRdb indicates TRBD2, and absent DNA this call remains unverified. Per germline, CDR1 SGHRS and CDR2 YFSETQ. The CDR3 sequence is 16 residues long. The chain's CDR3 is CASSFSGARRTDEQFF.

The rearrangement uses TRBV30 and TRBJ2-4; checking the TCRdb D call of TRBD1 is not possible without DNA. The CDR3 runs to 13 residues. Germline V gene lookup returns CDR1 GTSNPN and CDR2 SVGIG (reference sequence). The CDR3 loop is CAWSPGIGDIQYF.

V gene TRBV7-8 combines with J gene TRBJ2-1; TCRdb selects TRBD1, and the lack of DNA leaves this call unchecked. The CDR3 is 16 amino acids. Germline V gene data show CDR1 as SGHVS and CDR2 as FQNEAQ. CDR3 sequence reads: CASSPRVWTVGNEQFF.

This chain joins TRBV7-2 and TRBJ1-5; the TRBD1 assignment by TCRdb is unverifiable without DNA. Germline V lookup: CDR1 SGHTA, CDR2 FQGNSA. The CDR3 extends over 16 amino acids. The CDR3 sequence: CASSLVGTGINQPQHF.

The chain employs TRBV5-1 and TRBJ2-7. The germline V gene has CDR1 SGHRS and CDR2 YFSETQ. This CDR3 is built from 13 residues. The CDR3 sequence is CASSLAGANEQYF.

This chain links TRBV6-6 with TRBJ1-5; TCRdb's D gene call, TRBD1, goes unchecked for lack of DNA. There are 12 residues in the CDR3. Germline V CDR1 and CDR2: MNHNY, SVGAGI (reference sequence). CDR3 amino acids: CASSGQGVAQHF.